This record concerns one T cell receptor beta chain sequence. The source of the sample is a study of blood T cell repertoires in COVID-19. Some clones are missing from TCRdb's copy, which holds only in-frame ones; the method was immunoSEQ multiplex PCR. The repertoire holds tens of thousands of clones, 86% seen once, with around a fifth in the top ten. Germline-derived CDR1 and CDR2 are MNHEY and SMNVEV (reference sequence). The CDR3 contains 15 residues. V lost 6 bases to trimming and J lost 0 bases; unmatched junction nucleotides: 3. Sequencing was done on a sample of peripheral blood. The sequence was obtained from a man in his fifties in a cohort sampled during active COVID-19. V usage is TRBV27 and J usage is TRBJ2-1; 9 positions match TRBD2. The CDR3 region has the DNA TGTGCCAGCAGACTTAGCGGGAGCTCCTACAATGAGCAGTTCTTC. Translated, it gives CASRLSGSSYNEQFF.